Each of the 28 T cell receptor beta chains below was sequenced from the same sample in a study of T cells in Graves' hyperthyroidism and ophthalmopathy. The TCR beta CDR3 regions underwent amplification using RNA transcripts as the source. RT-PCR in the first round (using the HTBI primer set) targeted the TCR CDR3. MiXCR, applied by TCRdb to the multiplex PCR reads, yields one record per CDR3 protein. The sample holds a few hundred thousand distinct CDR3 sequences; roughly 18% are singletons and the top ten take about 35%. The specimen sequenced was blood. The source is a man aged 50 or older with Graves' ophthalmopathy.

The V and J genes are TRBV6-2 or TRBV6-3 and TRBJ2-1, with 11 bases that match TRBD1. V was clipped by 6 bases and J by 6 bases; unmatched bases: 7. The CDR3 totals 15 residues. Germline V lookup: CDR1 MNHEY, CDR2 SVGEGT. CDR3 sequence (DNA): TGTGCCAGCAGCAATACCGGGACAGGGGGCAATGAGCAGTTCTTC. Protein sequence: CASSNTGTGGNEQFF.

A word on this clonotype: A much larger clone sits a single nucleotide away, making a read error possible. The CDR3 region is CSAKDRREQYF. The CDR3 DNA follows: TGCAGTGCCAAGGACCGGCGCGAGCAGTACTTC. This chain uses TRBV20-1 with TRBJ2-7; D not certain. Trimming removed 6 bases from V and 6 bases from J, with 12 bases in between. From germline, CDR1 is DFQATT and CDR2 SNEGSKA (reference sequence). The CDR3 has 11 residues.

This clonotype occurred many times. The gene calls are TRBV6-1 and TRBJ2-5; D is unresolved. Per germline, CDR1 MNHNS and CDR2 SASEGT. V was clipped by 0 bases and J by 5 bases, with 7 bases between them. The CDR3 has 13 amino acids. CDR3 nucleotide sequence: TGTGCCAGCAGTGAAGCGCGGTGGGAGACCCAGTACTTC. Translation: CASSEARWETQYF.

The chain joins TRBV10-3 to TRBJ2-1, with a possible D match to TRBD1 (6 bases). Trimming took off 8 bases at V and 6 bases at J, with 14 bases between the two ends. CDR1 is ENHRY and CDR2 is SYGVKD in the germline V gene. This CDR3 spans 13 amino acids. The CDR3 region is CAIAGEFSNEQFF. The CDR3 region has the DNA TGTGCCATCGCAGGGGAATTTAGCAATGAGCAGTTCTTC.

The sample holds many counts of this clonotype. Here the CDR3 DNA reads TGTGCCAGCAGCCGGGCAAATAACTATGGCTACACCTTC. Translated, it gives CASSRANNYGYTF. This chain uses TRBV3-1 with TRBJ1-2; the D is unclear. Germline V lookup: CDR1 LGHDT, CDR2 YNNKEL (reference sequence). This CDR3 has 13 amino acids. V lost 4 bases and J 1 base, leaving 7 bases between the germline ends.

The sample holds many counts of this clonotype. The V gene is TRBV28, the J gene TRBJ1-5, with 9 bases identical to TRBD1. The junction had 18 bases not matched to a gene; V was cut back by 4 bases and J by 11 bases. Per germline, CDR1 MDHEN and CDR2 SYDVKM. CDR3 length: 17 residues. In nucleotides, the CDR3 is TGTGCCAGCAGTTCCCCCCCGGGGGGACAGGGAGGGGGGTCCCAGCATTTT. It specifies CASSSPPGGQGGGSQHF.

CDR3 loop: CASSESTVGTQYF. The DNA of the CDR3 is TGCGCCAGCAGTGAGTCGACGGTCGGGACGCAGTATTTT. J is TRBJ2-3 and V is TRBV10-1; D unresolved. The V gene lost 0 bases and the J gene lost 9 bases, with 10 bases spanning the gap. The CDR3 loop spans 13 amino acids. Germline V gene sequence: CDR1 WNHNN, CDR2 SYGVQD (reference sequence).

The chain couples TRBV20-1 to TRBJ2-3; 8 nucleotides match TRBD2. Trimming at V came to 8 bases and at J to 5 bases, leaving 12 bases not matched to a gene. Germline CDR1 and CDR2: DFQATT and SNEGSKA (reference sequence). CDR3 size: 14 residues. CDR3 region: CSQVKAGAEDTQYF. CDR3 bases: TGCAGTCAGGTGAAAGCGGGAGCTGAAGATACGCAGTATTTT.

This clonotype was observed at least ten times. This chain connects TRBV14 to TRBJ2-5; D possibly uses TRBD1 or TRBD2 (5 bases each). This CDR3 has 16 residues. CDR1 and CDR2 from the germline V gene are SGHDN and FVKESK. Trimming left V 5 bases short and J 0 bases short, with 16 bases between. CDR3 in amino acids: CASSKRAGWDQETQYF. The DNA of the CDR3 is TGTGCCAGCAGCAAGAGGGCAGGGTGGGACCAAGAGACCCAGTACTTC.

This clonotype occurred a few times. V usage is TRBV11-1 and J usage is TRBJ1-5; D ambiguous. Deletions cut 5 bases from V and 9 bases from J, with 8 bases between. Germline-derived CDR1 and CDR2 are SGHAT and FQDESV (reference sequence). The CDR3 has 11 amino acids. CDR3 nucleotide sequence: TGTGCCAGCAGCCTCCCCGCGCCCCAGCATTTT. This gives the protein CASSLPAPQHF.

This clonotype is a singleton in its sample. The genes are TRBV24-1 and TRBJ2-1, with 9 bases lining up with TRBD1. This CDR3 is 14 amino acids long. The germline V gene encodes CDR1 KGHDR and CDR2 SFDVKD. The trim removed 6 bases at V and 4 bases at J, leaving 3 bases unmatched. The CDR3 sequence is CATSTQGAYNEQFF. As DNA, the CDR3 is TGTGCCACCAGTACACAGGGGGCATACAATGAGCAGTTCTTC.

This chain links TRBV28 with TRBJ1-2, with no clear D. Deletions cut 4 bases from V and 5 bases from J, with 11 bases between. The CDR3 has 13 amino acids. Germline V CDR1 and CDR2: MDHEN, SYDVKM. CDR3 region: CASSWTTVYGYTF. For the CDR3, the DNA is TGTGCCAGCAGTTGGACGACCGTGTATGGCTACACCTTC.

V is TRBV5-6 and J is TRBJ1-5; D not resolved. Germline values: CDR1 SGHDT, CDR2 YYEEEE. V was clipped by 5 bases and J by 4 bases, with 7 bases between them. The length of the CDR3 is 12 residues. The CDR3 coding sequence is TGTGCCAGCAGGACTGGTAATCAGCCCCAGCATTTT. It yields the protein CASRTGNQPQHF.

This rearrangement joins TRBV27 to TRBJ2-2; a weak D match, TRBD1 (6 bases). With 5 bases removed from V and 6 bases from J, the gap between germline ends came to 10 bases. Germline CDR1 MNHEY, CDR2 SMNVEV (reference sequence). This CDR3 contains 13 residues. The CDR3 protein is CASSPPGAGELFF. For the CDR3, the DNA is TGTGCCAGCAGTCCGCCAGGGGCCGGGGAGCTGTTTTTT.

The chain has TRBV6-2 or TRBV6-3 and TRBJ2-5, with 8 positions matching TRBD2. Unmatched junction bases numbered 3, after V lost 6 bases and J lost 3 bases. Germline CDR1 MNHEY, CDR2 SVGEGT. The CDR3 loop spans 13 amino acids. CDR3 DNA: TGTGCCAGCAGAGAAGCGGGAGAAGAGACCCAGTACTTC. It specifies CASREAGEETQYF.

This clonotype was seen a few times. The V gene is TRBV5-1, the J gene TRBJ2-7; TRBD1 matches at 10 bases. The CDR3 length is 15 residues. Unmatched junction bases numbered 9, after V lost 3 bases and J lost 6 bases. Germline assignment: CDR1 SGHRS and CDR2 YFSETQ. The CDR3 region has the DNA TGCGCCAGCAGCTCCCCCGGGACAGGGGCGGTCGAGCAGTACTTC. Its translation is CASSSPGTGAVEQYF.

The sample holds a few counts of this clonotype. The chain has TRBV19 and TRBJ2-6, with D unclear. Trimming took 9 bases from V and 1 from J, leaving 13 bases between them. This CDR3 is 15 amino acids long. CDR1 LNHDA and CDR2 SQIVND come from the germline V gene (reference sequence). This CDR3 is CASSAVLSGANVLTF. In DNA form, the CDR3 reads TGTGCCAGCTCGGCGGTCCTATCTGGGGCCAACGTCCTGACTTTC.

The CDR3 DNA is TGCGCCAGCAGCCAAGATCCGGGCGGAACCTACGAGCAGTACTTC. The encoded protein is CASSQDPGGTYEQYF. The genes are TRBV4-1 and TRBJ2-7; D uncertain. In germline, CDR1 is MGHRA, CDR2 YSYEKL. Trimming took 0 bases from V and 2 from J, leaving 11 bases between them. The CDR3 consists of 15 residues.

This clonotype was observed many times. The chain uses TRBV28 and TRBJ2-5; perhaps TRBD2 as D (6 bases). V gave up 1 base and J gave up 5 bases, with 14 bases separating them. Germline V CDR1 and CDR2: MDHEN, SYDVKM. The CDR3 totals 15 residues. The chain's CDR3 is CASSLYGVSGETQYF. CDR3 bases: TGTGCCAGCAGTTTATATGGCGTCAGCGGGGAGACCCAGTACTTC.

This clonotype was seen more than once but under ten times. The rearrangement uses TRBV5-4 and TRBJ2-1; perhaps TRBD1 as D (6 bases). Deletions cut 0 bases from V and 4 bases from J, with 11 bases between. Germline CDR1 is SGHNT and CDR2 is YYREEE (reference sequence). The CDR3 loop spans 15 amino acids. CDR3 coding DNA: TGTGCCAGCAGCTTGGACAGGGCGGCTTACAATGAGCAGTTCTTC. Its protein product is CASSLDRAAYNEQFF.

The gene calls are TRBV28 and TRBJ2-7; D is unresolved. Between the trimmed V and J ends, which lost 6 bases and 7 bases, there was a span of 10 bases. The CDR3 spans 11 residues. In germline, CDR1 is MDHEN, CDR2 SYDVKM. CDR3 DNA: TGTGCCAGCAGCCCGACAACGGAGCAGTACTTC. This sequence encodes CASSPTTEQYF.

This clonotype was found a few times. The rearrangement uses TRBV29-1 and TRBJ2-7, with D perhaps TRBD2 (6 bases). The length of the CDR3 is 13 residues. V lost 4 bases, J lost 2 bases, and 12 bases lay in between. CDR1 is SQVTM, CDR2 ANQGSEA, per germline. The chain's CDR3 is CSVGGDGPYEQYF. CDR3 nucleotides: TGCAGCGTTGGGGGGGACGGACCCTACGAGCAGTACTTC.

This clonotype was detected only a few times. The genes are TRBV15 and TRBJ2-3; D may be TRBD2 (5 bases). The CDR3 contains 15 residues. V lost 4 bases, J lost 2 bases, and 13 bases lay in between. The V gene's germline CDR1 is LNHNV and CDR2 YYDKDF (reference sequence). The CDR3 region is CATSTPSGPTDTQYF. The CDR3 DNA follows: TGTGCCACCAGCACCCCAAGCGGCCCCACAGATACGCAGTATTTT.

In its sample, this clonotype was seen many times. The CDR3 coding sequence is TGTGCCAGCAGCACCACGGAGTTAGCGGGAGGGGCTTTTCTCCGCGAGACCCAGTACTTC. Its protein product is CASSTTELAGGAFLRETQYF. The chain uses TRBV7-2 and TRBJ2-5; 11 bases match TRBD2. Trimming at V came to 5 bases and at J to 5 bases, leaving 22 bases not matched to a gene. Per germline, CDR1 SGHTA and CDR2 FQGNSA. The length of the CDR3 is 20 residues.

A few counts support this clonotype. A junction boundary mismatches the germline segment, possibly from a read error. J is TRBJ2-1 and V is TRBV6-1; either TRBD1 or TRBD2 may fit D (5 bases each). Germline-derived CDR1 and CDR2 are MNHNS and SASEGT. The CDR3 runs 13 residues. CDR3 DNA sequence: TGTGCCAGCAGGGAAGAGGGGTACAATGAGCAGTTCTTC. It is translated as CASREEGYNEQFF.

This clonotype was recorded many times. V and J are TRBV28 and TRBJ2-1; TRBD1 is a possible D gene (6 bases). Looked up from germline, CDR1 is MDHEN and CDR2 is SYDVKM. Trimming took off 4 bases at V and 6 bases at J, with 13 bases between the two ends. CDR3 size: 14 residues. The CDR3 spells CASSWDNSRNEQFF. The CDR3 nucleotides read TGTGCCAGCAGTTGGGACAACAGCCGCAATGAGCAGTTCTTC.

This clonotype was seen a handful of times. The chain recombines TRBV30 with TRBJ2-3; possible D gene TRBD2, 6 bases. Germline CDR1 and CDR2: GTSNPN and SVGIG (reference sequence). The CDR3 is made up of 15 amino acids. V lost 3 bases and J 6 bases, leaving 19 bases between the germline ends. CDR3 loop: CAWSRGTLWADTQYF. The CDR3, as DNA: TGTGCCTGGAGCCGTGGGACTCTCTGGGCGGATACGCAGTATTTT. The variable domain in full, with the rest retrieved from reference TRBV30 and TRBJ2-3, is SQTIHQWPATLVQPVGSPLSLECTVEGTSNPNLYWYRQAAGRGLQLLFYSVGIGQISSEVPQNLSASRPQDRQFILSSKKLLLSDSGFYLCAWSRGTLWADTQYFGPGTRLTVL.

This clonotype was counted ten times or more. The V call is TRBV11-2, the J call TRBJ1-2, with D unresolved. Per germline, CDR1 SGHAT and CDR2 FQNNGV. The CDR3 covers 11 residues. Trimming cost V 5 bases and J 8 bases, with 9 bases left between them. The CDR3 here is CASSPGSGYTF. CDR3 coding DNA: TGTGCCAGCAGCCCCGGTAGCGGCTACACCTTC.